This is a list of T cell receptor beta chains from one sample in a study of T cells in Graves' hyperthyroidism and ophthalmopathy. Via MiXCR, TCRdb re-called the multiplex PCR reads, giving one row per CDR3 protein. Found here are hundreds of thousands of distinct CDR3 sequences, 13% to 15% of them singletons; the top ten hold roughly a tenth. The sequencing input was blood. These receptors all stem from a woman in her late teens or twenties with Graves' hyperthyroidism. CDR3s include the opening cysteine and the closing phenylalanine or tryptophan. The D gene is left open where the match is weak. Part of the rows lack a size; the others show once, few, many or a class for expanded clones.

d_gene: .; v_gene: TRBV19; j_gene: TRBJ1-2; abundance: few; CDR3aa: CASSINQGRWDGYTF; CDR3nt: TGTGCCAGTAGTATCAATCAGGGTAGATGGGATGGCTACACCTTC
d_gene: .; v_gene: TRBV11-2; j_gene: TRBJ2-5; abundance: many; CDR3aa: CASSLSTGIQETQYF; CDR3nt: TGTGCCAGCAGCTTATCAACGGGGATCCAAGAGACCCAGTACTTC
d_gene: .; v_gene: TRBV15; j_gene: TRBJ2-3; abundance: .; CDR3aa: CATGRFPRVITDTQYF; CDR3nt: TGTGCCACCGGCAGATTCCCGAGGGTCATCACAGATACGCAGTATTTT
d_gene: TRBD1; v_gene: TRBV19; j_gene: TRBJ2-1; abundance: .; CDR3aa: CASSIQGAYNEQFF; CDR3nt: TGTGCCAGTAGTATCCAGGGGGCTTACAATGAGCAGTTCTTC
d_gene: .; v_gene: TRBV9; j_gene: TRBJ2-2; abundance: .; CDR3aa: CASSAASSGELFF; CDR3nt: TGTGCCAGCAGCGCCGCAAGCTCCGGGGAGCTGTTTTTT
d_gene: TRBD2; v_gene: TRBV20-1; j_gene: TRBJ2-1; abundance: .; CDR3aa: CSARDLQGLAGGSYNEQFF; CDR3nt: TGCAGCGCTAGAGATCTACAGGGACTAGCGGGAGGTTCCTACAATGAGCAGTTCTTC
d_gene: TRBD1; v_gene: TRBV20-1; j_gene: TRBJ2-7; abundance: few; CDR3aa: CSAHPTGVEQYF; CDR3nt: TGCAGTGCTCATCCTACAGGGGTCGAGCAGTACTTC
d_gene: .; v_gene: TRBV20-1; j_gene: TRBJ2-1; abundance: many; CDR3aa: CSARVWGTYNEQFF; CDR3nt: TGCAGTGCTAGGGTGTGGGGGACCTACAATGAGCAGTTCTTC
d_gene: .; v_gene: TRBV6-2/TRBV6-3; j_gene: TRBJ2-1; abundance: few; CDR3aa: CASGGAYNEQFF; CDR3nt: TGTGCCAGCGGAGGAGCCTACAATGAGCAGTTCTTC
d_gene: .; v_gene: TRBV3-1; j_gene: TRBJ2-1; abundance: .; CDR3aa: CASSHGAREQFF; CDR3nt: TGTGCCAGCAGCCATGGGGCCCGTGAGCAGTTCTTC
d_gene: .; v_gene: TRBV29-1; j_gene: TRBJ2-2; abundance: .; CDR3aa: CSSTELNTGELFF; CDR3nt: TGCAGCTCCACCGAGCTAAACACCGGGGAGCTGTTTTTT
d_gene: .; v_gene: TRBV19; j_gene: TRBJ2-3; abundance: .; CDR3aa: CASSMGGVVGDTQYF; CDR3nt: TGTGCCAGTAGTATGGGGGGAGTAGTTGGCGATACGCAGTATTTT
d_gene: .; v_gene: TRBV7-2; j_gene: TRBJ2-1; abundance: many; CDR3aa: CASKGNPYSYEQFF; CDR3nt: TGTGCCAGCAAGGGAAACCCTTATTCCTATGAGCAGTTCTTC
d_gene: .; v_gene: TRBV11-2; j_gene: TRBJ2-7; abundance: few; CDR3aa: CASSLEDSRAYEQYF; CDR3nt: TGTGCCAGCAGCTTAGAAGACTCCCGGGCCTACGAGCAGTACTTC
d_gene: .; v_gene: TRBV11-3; j_gene: TRBJ2-7; abundance: .; CDR3aa: CASSTPGPTREQYF; CDR3nt: TGTGCCAGCAGCACCCCCGGGCCCACCCGCGAGCAGTACTTC
d_gene: TRBD2; v_gene: TRBV6-1; j_gene: TRBJ2-1; abundance: .; CDR3aa: CASSEWVAGAQFF; CDR3nt: TGTGCCAGCAGTGAATGGGTAGCGGGAGCGCAGTTCTTC